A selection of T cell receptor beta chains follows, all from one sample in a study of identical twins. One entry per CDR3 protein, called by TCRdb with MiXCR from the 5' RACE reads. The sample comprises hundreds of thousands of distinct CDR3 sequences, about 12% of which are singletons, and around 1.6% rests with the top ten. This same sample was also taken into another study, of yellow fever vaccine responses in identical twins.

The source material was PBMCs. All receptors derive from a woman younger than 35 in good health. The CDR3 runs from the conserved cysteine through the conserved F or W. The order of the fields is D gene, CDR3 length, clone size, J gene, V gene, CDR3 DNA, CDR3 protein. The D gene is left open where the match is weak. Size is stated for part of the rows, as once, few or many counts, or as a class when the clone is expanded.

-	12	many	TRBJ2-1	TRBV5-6	TGTGCCAGCAGCTTCTACGGGTTTGAGCAGTTCTTC	CASSFYGFEQFF
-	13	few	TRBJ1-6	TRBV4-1	TGCGCCAGCAGCCCTCCGGGGCCGGTAGCCCTCCACTTT	CASSPPGPVALHF
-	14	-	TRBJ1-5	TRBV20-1	TGCAGTGCTAGAGAGGACTTTAGCAATCAGCCCCAGCATTTT	CSAREDFSNQPQHF
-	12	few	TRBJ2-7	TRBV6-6	TGTGCCAGCAGTTACATGACAGGCGAGCAGTACTTC	CASSYMTGEQYF
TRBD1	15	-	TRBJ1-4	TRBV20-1	TGCAGTGCTAGAGATCCGGGACAGGGAAATGAAAAACTGTTTTTT	CSARDPGQGNEKLFF
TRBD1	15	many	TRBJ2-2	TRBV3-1	TGTGCCAGCAGCCCCCGACAGGGGAACACCGGGGAGCTGTTTTTT	CASSPRQGNTGELFF
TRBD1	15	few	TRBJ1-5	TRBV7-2	TGTGCCAGCAGCCCGACAGGGGCTGGGTATCAGCCCCAGCATTTT	CASSPTGAGYQPQHF
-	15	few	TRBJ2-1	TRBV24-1	TGTGCCACCAGTGATCCCGGGGTAGGAGGCAATGAGCAGTTCTTC	CATSDPGVGGNEQFF
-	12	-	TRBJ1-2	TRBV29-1	TGCAGCGTTGAAGATCACGGGTTCGGCTACACCTTC	CSVEDHGFGYTF
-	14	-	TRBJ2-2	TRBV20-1	TGCAGTGCTAGAGATAGCTTAGCTGCCGGGGAGCTGTTTTTT	CSARDSLAAGELFF
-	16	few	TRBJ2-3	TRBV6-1	TGTGCCAGCAGTGATTTCCTGCAGGGCTCGACAGATACGCAGTATTTT	CASSDFLQGSTDTQYF
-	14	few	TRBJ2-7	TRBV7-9	TGTGCCAGCAGCCGACAGGGACTGATCTACGAGCAGTACTTC	CASSRQGLIYEQYF
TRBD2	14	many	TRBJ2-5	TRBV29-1	TGCAGCGTTGGCCTAGCGGGAGTCTTTGAGACCCAGTACTTC	CSVGLAGVFETQYF
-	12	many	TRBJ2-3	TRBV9	TGTGCCAGCAGCGCGGACGGACATACGCAGTATTTT	CASSADGHTQYF
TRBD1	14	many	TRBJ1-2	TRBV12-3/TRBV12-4	TGTGCCAGCAGTAGGGGGCCTTCAGGTCATGGCTACACCTTC	CASSRGPSGHGYTF
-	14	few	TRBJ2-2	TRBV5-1	TGCGCCAGCAGCATAACAGCGAACACCGGGGAGCTGTTTTTT	CASSITANTGELFF
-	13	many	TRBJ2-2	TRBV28	TGTGCCAGCAGTTTACCCACTACCGGGGAGCTGTTTTTT	CASSLPTTGELFF
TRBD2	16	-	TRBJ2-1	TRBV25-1	TGTGCCAGCAGTCCTACTAGCGGGAGGGCCTACAATGAGCAGTTCTTC	CASSPTSGRAYNEQFF
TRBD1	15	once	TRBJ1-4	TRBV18	TGTGCCAGCTCACCAGGGACAGGGGGCAGTGAAAAACTGTTTTTT	CASSPGTGGSEKLFF
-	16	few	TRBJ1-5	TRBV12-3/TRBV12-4	TGTGCCAGCAGTTTCGGCGGGGACATGGCTAATCAGCCCCAGCATTTT	CASSFGGDMANQPQHF
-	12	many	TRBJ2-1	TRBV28	TGTGCCAGCAGTTTCGCGTACAATGAGCAGTTCTTC	CASSFAYNEQFF
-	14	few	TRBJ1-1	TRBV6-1	TGTGCCAGCACCCTCATAGCGGGGAACACTGAAGCTTTCTTT	CASTLIAGNTEAFF
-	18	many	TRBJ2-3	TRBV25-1	TGTGCCAGCAGTGAATATTACCCACAGCGGGCGGGTTCAGATACGCAGTATTTT	CASSEYYPQRAGSDTQYF
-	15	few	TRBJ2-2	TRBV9	TGTGCCAGCAGCGTAGAGGCCGGATTCTCAGGGGAGCTGTTTTTT	CASSVEAGFSGELFF
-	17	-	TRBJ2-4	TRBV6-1	TGTGCCAGCAGCCCCATGGGCAGGACCCCTGGGAAAAACATTCAGTACTTC	CASSPMGRTPGKNIQYF
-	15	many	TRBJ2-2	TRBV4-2	TGTGCCAGCAGCCCCCTAGCGACCTCGACCGGGGAGCTGTTTTTT	CASSPLATSTGELFF
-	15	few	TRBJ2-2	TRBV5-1	TGCGCCAGCGGACTCCCACCCGCGGGCACCGGGGAGCTGTTTTTT	CASGLPPAGTGELFF
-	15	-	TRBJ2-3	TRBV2	TGTGCCAGCAGCGCTGGTAGCGGAAGCACAGATACGCAGTATTTT	CASSAGSGSTDTQYF
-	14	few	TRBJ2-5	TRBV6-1	TGTGCCAGCATATCTTGGACAGTTCAAGAGACCCAGTACTTC	CASISWTVQETQYF
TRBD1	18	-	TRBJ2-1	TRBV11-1	TGTGCCAGCAGCTCCAAACTGGGAGACAGGGGCGGGTACAATGAGCAGTTCTTC	CASSSKLGDRGGYNEQFF
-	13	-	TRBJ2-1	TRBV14	TGTGCCAGCAGCCAAGATCGGGGTCGCGAGCAGTTCTTC	CASSQDRGREQFF
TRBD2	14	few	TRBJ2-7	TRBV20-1	TGCAGTGCTAGAGCGACTAGCGGGTCGTATGAGCAGTACTTC	CSARATSGSYEQYF
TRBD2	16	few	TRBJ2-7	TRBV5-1	TGCGCCAGCAGCTTGGGGGAAGCGGGAGGTTTTAGAGAGCAGTACTTC	CASSLGEAGGFREQYF
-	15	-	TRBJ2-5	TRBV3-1	TGTGCCAGCAGCCAAGATATACAGGGAGGGGAGACCCAGTACTTC	CASSQDIQGGETQYF
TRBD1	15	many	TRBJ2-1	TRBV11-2	TGTGCCAGCAGCCAACCGGGACAGGGGGCCAATGAGCAGTTCTTC	CASSQPGQGANEQFF
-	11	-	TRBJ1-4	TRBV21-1	TGTGCCAGCGCCGCGGATGAAAAACTGTTTTTT	CASAADEKLFF
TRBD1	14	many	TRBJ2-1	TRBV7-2	TGTGCCAGCAGCGTGGGACAGTCCTACAATGAGCAGTTCTTC	CASSVGQSYNEQFF
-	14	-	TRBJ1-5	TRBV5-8	TGTGCCAGCAGCGACGTCCAAAAAAATCAGCCCCAGCATTTT	CASSDVQKNQPQHF
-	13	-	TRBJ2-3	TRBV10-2	TGCGCCAGCAGTAAGGGCCGCACAGATACGCAGTATTTT	CASSKGRTDTQYF
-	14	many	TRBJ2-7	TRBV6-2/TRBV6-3	TGTGCCGCTCAATCCGGGACAAGATTCTACGAGCAGTACTTC	CAAQSGTRFYEQYF
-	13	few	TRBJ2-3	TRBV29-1	TGCAGCGTTGAAGATGAGTTCACAGATACGCAGTATTTT	CSVEDEFTDTQYF
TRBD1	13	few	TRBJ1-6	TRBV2	TGTGCCAGCAGTTGGGGACAGGGGGCCACCCTCCACTTT	CASSWGQGATLHF
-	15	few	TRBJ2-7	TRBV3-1	TGTGCCAGCAGCCAAGGTGGTTCTGGGTCCTACGAGCAGTACTTC	CASSQGGSGSYEQYF
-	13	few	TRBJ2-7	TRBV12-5	TGTGCTAGTGGCCCTGACCATTCCTACGAGCAGTACTTC	CASGPDHSYEQYF
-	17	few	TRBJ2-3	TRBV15	TGTGCCACCAGCAGAGTTCCCTTCAATGGTGGCACAGATACGCAGTATTTT	CATSRVPFNGGTDTQYF